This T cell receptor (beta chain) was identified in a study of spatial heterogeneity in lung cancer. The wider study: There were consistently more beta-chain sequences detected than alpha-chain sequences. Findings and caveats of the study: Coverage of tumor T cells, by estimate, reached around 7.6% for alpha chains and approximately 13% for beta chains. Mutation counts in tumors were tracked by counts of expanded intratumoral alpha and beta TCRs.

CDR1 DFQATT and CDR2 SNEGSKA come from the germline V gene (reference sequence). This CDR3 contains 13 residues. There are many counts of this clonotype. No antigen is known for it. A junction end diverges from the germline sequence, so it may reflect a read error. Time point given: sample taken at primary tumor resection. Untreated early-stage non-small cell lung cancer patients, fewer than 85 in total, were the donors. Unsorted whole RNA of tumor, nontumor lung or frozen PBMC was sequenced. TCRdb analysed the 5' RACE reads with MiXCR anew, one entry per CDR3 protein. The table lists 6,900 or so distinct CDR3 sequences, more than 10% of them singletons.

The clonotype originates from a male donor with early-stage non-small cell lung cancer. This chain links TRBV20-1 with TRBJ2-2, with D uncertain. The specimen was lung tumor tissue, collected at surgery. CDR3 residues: CSARFAKTGELFF. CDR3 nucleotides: TGCAGTGCTAGATTTGCGAAAACCGGGGAGCTGTTTTTT.